These 24 T cell receptor beta chains came from one sample sequenced in a study of cytomegalovirus exposure and HLA in healthy donors. Profiled with immunoSEQ multiplex PCR; TCRdb holds only in-frame clones, not every one. This table holds some 63,000 clones, more than 70% found once. Material for sequencing was PBMCs. These TCRs come from a woman aged 18-35 years in good health and CMV-seronegative.

V and J are TRBV4-1 and TRBJ1-5; D not resolved. The germline gives CDR1 MGHRA, CDR2 YSYEKL. Trimming pared 0 bases from V and 1 base from J, leaving 10 bases between. This CDR3 has 16 residues. DNA of the CDR3: TGCGCCAGCAGCCAAGACTTTCCGGGGAGCAATCAGCCCCAGCATTTT. Encoded protein: CASSQDFPGSNQPQHF.

The V and J genes are TRBV7-2 and TRBJ2-5; TRBD2 is a possible D gene (6 bases). CDR1 and CDR2 from the germline V gene are SGHTA and FQGNSA. Deletions cut 2 bases from V and 1 base from J, with 11 bases between. CDR3 length: 15 residues. The CDR3 protein is CASSLLGGGQETQYF. CDR3 nucleotide sequence: TGTGCCAGCAGCTTACTGGGGGGAGGCCAAGAGACCCAGTACTTC. Variable domain in full (rest from reference TRBV7-2 and TRBJ2-5): GAGVSQSPSNKVTEKGKDVELRCDPISGHTALYWYRQSLGQGLEFLIYFQGNSAPDKSGLPSDRFSAERTGGSVSTLTIQRTQQEDSAVYLCASSLLGGGQETQYFGPGTRLLVL.

The chain combines TRBV5-3 with TRBJ2-3; 10 nucleotides line up with TRBD1. TRBV5-3 is reported as an ORF; its role is uncertain. V dropped 4 bases and J dropped 6; count of bases not matched to a gene: 11. CDR3 length: 16 residues. In DNA, the CDR3 is TGTGCCAGAAGCCGGTATGGGACAGGGGAGGGCGATACGCAGTATTTT. It codes for CARSRYGTGEGDTQYF.

This chain links TRBV19 with TRBJ2-7; a weak D match, TRBD1 (5 bases). The V gene lost 9 bases and the J gene lost 0 bases, with 15 bases spanning the gap. This CDR3 is 14 amino acids long. From germline, CDR1 is LNHDA and CDR2 SQIVND (reference sequence). The CDR3 DNA reads TGTGCCAGCAGGGTAACAAGGAGCTCCTACGAGCAGTACTTC. Its protein product is CASRVTRSSYEQYF. Combining the CDR3 with reference TRBV19 and TRBJ2-7 gives the whole variable domain DGGITQSPKYLFRKEGQNVTLSCEQNLNHDAMYWYRQDPGQGLRLIYYSQIVNDFQKGDIAEGYSVSREKKESFPLTVTSAQKNPTAFYLCASRVTRSSYEQYFGPGTRLTVT.

This clone was seen just once. The chain employs TRBV6-1 and TRBJ2-3, with D possibly matching TRBD1 (6 bases). This CDR3 comprises 12 residues. CDR1 and CDR2 from the germline V gene are MNHNS and SASEGT. V lost 2 bases and J 6 bases, leaving 6 bases between the germline ends. DNA for the CDR3: TGTGCCAGCAGTGAAAGGGGGGATACGCAGTATTTT. Translation: CASSERGDTQYF.

The chain has TRBV28 and TRBJ1-5; D remains unclear. The CDR3 runs to 15 residues. V was clipped by 3 bases and J by 0 bases, with 9 bases between them. CDR1 is MDHEN and CDR2 is SYDVKM in the germline V gene. This chain's CDR3 is CASSFVSYSNQPQHF. The DNA of the CDR3 is TGTGCCAGCAGTTTCGTCAGTTATAGCAATCAGCCCCAGCATTTT. Full variable domain (missing parts from reference TRBV28 and TRBJ1-5): DVKVTQSSRYLVKRTGEKVFLECVQDMDHENMFWYRQDPGLGLRLIYFSYDVKMKEKGDIPEGYSVSREKKERFSLILESASTNQTSMYLCASSFVSYSNQPQHFGDGTRLSIL.

CDR3 residues: CASSQEPPRGEETQYF. For the CDR3, the DNA is TGCGCCAGCAGCCAGGAGCCCCCCCGGGGGGAGGAGACCCAGTACTTC. The chain links TRBV4-1 to TRBJ2-5; TRBD2 agrees at 7 bases. CDR3 length: 16 residues. Trimming cost V 3 bases and J 5 bases; bases outside gene matches: 12. CDR1 is MGHRA and CDR2 is YSYEKL in the germline V gene.

This clone was found a few times. The chain links TRBV6-4 to TRBJ2-1; weak D call: TRBD1 (5 bases). Trimming stripped 0 bases from V and 5 bases from J, with 5 bases between. The germline gives CDR1 MRHNA, CDR2 SNTAGT. The CDR3 is made up of 13 amino acids. The CDR3, as DNA: TGTGCCAGCAGTGACTCGGACAACAATGAGCAGTTCTTC. This sequence encodes CASSDSDNNEQFF.

V gene TRBV9 combines with J gene TRBJ1-3; 7 bases align to TRBD1. Germline-derived CDR1 and CDR2 are SGDLS and YYNGEE. Germline trimming cut 3 bases from V and 0 bases from J; bases unmatched to any gene: 12. The CDR3 runs to 18 residues. The CDR3 loop is CASSAPRTGSISGNTIYF. CDR3 DNA: TGTGCCAGCAGCGCTCCCCGGACAGGCTCTATCTCTGGAAACACCATATATTTT.

The V and J genes are TRBV7-6 and TRBJ2-2, with D perhaps TRBD2 (5 bases). V shed 7 bases and J shed 1 base, with 13 bases lying between them. The CDR3 runs to 15 residues. CDR1 SGHVS and CDR2 FNYEAQ come from the germline V gene. CDR3 loop: CASTTTGVNTGELFF. The CDR3, as DNA: TGTGCCAGCACCACCACCGGGGTGAACACCGGGGAGCTGTTTTTT.

This chain joins TRBV6-5 and TRBJ1-2; D perhaps matches TRBD1 (6 bases). This CDR3 comprises 16 residues. CDR1 is MNHEY and CDR2 is SVGAGI in the germline V gene. V was shortened by 1 base and J by 4 bases, with 16 bases between the two germline ends. The CDR3 protein is CASSYLQGDLTYGYTF. CDR3 DNA: TGTGCCAGCAGTTACTTACAGGGCGACCTTACCTATGGCTACACCTTC.

The V call is TRBV5-8, the J call TRBJ2-2; no reliable D call. The germline gives CDR1 SGHTS, CDR2 YDEGEE. The CDR3 extends over 15 amino acids. The germline V and J ends were trimmed by 4 bases and 0 bases, with 10 bases remaining between them. The CDR3 region is CASSHDSANTGELFF. CDR3 coding DNA: TGTGCCAGCAGCCATGACTCAGCGAACACCGGGGAGCTGTTTTTT.

This chain connects TRBV29-1 to TRBJ2-1; D perhaps matches TRBD1 (6 bases). With 7 bases removed from V and 4 bases from J, the gap between germline ends came to 17 bases. Germline values: CDR1 SQVTM, CDR2 ANQGSEA. This CDR3 spans 14 amino acids. The DNA of the CDR3 is TGCAGCGGTCAGCTCCAGGGGCGGTACAATGAGCAGTTCTTC. Amino acid sequence: CSGQLQGRYNEQFF.

V gene TRBV6-6 combines with J gene TRBJ2-2, with D unclear. Germline V gene sequence: CDR1 MNHNY, CDR2 SVGAGI (reference sequence). V lost 5 bases and J 6 bases, leaving 10 bases between the germline ends. The CDR3 has 13 amino acids. CDR3 DNA sequence: TGTGCCAGCAGTCCCCAGTCGCCCGGGGAGCTGTTTTTT. Translating it yields CASSPQSPGELFF.

The chain couples TRBV19 to TRBJ1-5; 10 nucleotides align to TRBD1. Germline CDR1 reads LNHDA; CDR2 reads SQIVND (reference sequence). V shed 4 bases, J shed 4 bases, and the junction held 4 bases outside the gene matches. CDR3 length equals 15 residues. The CDR3 loop is CASSTTGGANQPQHF. Written as DNA, the CDR3 is TGTGCCAGTAGTACGACAGGGGGCGCGAATCAGCCCCAGCATTTT.

As to this clone: Other DNA sequences in this sample translate to the same CDR3. The chain combines TRBV6-5 with TRBJ2-7; 7 nucleotides agree with TRBD2. The CDR3 has 15 residues. Trimming removed 0 bases from V and 4 bases from J; junction bases left unmatched: 6. Per the germline V gene, CDR1 is MNHEY and CDR2 is SVGAGI. CDR3 loop: CASSYSTGGGYEQYF. The CDR3 coding sequence is TGTGCCAGCAGTTACTCGACGGGCGGGGGTTACGAGCAGTACTTC.

The chain couples TRBV30 to TRBJ1-1, with D perhaps matching TRBD1 (6 bases). Germline CDR1 GTSNPN, CDR2 SVGIG (reference sequence). V was shortened by 2 bases and J by 3 bases, with 16 bases between the two germline ends. There are 15 residues in the CDR3. Here the CDR3 reads CAWSPPGRGYTEAFF. The CDR3 DNA sequence: TGTGCCTGGAGTCCCCCCGGGAGGGGGTACACTGAAGCTTTCTTT.

This chain uses TRBV7-9 with TRBJ2-7; 9 bases are shared with TRBD2. Germline V gives CDR1 SEHNR, CDR2 FQNEAQ (reference sequence). The V gene end was trimmed by 2 bases and the J gene end by 8 bases; junction bases not matched to a gene: 10. This CDR3 has 15 amino acids. The CDR3 DNA reads TGTGCCAGCAGCTTATCGGAGACTAGCGGACATCAGCAGTACTTC. It specifies CASSLSETSGHQQYF. Full variable domain (remainder filled in from reference TRBV7-9 and TRBJ2-7): DTGVSQNPRHKITKRGQNVTFRCDPISEHNRLYWYRQTLGQGPEFLTYFQNEAQLEKSRLLSDRFSAERPKGSFSTLEIQRTEQGDSAMYLCASSLSETSGHQQYFGPGTRLTVT.

J is TRBJ1-3 and V is TRBV30, with 7 bases aligning to TRBD1. The CDR3 loop spans 18 amino acids. V was pared by 5 bases and J by 0 bases, with 16 bases of the junction left unmatched. In germline, CDR1 is GTSNPN, CDR2 SVGIG (reference sequence). CDR3 nucleotides: TGTGCCTGGCCCCGACAGGGAGCTGACCCAAGCTCTGGAAACACCATATATTTT. Translation gives CAWPRQGADPSSGNTIYF.

The chain couples TRBV7-2 to TRBJ2-7; TRBD2 agrees at 10 bases. V lost 5 bases to trimming and J lost 6 bases; unmatched junction nucleotides: 7. The CDR3 runs 14 residues. Germline lookup yields CDR1 SGHTA and CDR2 FQGNSA. The CDR3: CASSLSGGALEQYF. In nucleotides, the CDR3 is TGTGCCAGCAGCCTAAGCGGGGGGGCCCTCGAGCAGTACTTC.

The genes are TRBV5-4 and TRBJ2-3, with 11 bases lining up with TRBD2. The CDR3 length is 16 residues. The trim removed 4 bases at V and 0 bases at J, leaving 4 bases unmatched. CDR1 SGHNT and CDR2 YYREEE come from the germline V gene (reference sequence). CDR3 sequence: CASSQRLAGSTDTQYF. The CDR3 DNA is TGTGCCAGCAGCCAGAGACTAGCGGGGAGCACAGATACGCAGTATTTT.

The chain links TRBV5-1 to TRBJ1-1, with 9 bases aligning to TRBD1. Losses at the gene ends were 4 bases for V and 3 bases for J; bases not matched to a gene: 7. The CDR3 covers 15 residues. Germline V lookup: CDR1 SGHRS, CDR2 YFSETQ. The CDR3 sequence is CASSIGQGWDTEAFF. As DNA, the CDR3 is TGCGCCAGCAGCATCGGACAGGGGTGGGACACTGAAGCTTTCTTT.

The J gene is TRBJ1-5, the V gene TRBV5-1; TRBD1 agrees at 11 bases. Germline trimming cut 2 bases from V and 5 bases from J; bases unmatched to any gene: 3. The CDR3 is made up of 15 amino acids. Germline V gene data show CDR1 as SGHRS and CDR2 as YFSETQ. CDR3 in amino acids: CASSFGGQGDQPQHF. Here the CDR3 DNA reads TGCGCCAGCAGCTTTGGGGGACAGGGGGATCAGCCCCAGCATTTT.

This clone was picked up a small number of times. The chain joins TRBV11-1 to TRBJ1-2, with D perhaps TRBD1 (6 bases). This CDR3 has 14 amino acids. The germline V gene encodes CDR1 SGHAT and CDR2 FQDESV (reference sequence). V was pared by 1 base and J by 2 bases, with 8 bases between. CDR3 region: CASSLVQGNYGYTF. The CDR3 DNA reads as TGTGCCAGCAGCTTAGTGCAGGGGAACTATGGCTACACCTTC.